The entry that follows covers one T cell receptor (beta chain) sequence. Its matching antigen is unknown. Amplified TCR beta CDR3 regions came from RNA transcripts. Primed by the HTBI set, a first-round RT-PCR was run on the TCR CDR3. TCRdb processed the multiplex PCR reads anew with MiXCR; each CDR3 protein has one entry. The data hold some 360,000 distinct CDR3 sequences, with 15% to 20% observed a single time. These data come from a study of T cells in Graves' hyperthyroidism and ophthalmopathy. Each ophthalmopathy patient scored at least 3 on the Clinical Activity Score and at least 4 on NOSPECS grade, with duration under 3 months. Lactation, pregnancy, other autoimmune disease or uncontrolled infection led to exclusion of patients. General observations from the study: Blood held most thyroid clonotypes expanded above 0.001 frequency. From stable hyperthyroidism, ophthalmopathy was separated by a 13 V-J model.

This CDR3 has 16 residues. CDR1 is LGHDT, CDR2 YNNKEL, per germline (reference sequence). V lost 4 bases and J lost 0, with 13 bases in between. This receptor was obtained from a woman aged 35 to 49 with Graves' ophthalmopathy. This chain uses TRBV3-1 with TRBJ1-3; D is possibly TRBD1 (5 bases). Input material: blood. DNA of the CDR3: TGTGCCAGCAGCCGGAGGGACGGAGGCTCTGGAAACACCATATATTTT. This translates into CASSRRDGGSGNTIYF.